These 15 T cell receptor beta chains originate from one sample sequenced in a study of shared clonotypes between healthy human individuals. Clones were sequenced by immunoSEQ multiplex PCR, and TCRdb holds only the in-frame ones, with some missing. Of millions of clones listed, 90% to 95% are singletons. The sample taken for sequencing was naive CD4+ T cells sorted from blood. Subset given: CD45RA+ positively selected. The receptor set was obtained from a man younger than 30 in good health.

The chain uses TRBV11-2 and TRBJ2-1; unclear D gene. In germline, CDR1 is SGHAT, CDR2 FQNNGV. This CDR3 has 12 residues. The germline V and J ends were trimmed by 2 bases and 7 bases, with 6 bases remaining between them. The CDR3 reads CASSLRANEQFF. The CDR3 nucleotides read TGTGCCAGCAGCTTACGGGCTAATGAGCAGTTCTTC.

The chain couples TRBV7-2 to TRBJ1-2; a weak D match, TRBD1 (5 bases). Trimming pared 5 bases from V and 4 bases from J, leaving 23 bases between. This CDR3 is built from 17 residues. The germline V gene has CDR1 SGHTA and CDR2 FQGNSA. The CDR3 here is CASSPLGAAGMGYGYTF. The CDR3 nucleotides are TGTGCCAGCAGCCCACTCGGGGCAGCTGGTATGGGCTATGGCTACACCTTC. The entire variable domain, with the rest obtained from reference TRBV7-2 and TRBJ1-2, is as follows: GAGVSQSPSNKVTEKGKDVELRCDPISGHTALYWYRQSLGQGLEFLIYFQGNSAPDKSGLPSDRFSAERTGGSVSTLTIQRTQQEDSAVYLCASSPLGAAGMGYGYTFGSGTRLTVV.

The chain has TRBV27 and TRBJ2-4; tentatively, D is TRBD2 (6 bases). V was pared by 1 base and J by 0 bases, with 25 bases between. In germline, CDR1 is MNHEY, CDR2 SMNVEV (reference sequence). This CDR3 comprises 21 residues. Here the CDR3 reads CASSLFGVRDFKKLAKNIQYF. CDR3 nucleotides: TGTGCCAGCAGTTTATTTGGGGTCCGGGACTTTAAGAAACTAGCCAAAAACATTCAGTACTTC.

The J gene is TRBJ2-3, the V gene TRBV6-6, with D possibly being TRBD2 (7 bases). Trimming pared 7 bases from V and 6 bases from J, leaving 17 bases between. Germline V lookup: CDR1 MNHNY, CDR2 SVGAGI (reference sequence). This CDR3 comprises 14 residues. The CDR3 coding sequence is TGTGCCAGCATCCTCGGGGGGCGCATGGATACGCAGTATTTT. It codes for CASILGGRMDTQYF.

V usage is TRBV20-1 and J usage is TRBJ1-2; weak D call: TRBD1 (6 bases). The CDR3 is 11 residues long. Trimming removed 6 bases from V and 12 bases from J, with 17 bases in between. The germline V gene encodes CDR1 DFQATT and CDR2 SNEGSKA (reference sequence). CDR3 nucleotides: TGCAGTGCCCGCGTAAGGGGGGCCAACACCTTC. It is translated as CSARVRGANTF.

The CDR3 DNA reads TGTGCCATCAGTGAGAGGGAAACCGACGAGCAGTACTTC. Its translation: CAISERETDEQYF. The chain uses TRBV10-3 and TRBJ2-7; D is ambiguous. Trimming removed 2 bases at V and 5 bases at J, with 10 bases between. Germline loops: CDR1 ENHRY, CDR2 SYGVKD. The CDR3 is made up of 13 amino acids.

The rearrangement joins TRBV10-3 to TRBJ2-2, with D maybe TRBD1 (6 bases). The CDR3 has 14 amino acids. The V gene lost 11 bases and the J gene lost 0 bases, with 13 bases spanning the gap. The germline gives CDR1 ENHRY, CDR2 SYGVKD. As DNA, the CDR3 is TGTGCCGCTCAGGGGACGGCGAACACCGGGGAGCTGTTTTTT. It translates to CAAQGTANTGELFF.

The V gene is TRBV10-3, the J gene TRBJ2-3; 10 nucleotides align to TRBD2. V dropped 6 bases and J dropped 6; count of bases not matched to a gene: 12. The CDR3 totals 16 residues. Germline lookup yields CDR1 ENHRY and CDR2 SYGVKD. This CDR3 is CAISLSGTSAKDTQYF. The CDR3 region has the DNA TGTGCCATCAGCCTGTCCGGGACTAGCGCTAAGGATACGCAGTATTTT.

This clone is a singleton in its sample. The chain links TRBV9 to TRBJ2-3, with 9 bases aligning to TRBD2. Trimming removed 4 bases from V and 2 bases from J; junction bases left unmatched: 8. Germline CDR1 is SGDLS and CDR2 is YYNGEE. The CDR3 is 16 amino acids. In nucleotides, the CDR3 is TGTGCCAGCAGCTTTACCCTAGCGGGGTCCACAGATACGCAGTATTTT. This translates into CASSFTLAGSTDTQYF.

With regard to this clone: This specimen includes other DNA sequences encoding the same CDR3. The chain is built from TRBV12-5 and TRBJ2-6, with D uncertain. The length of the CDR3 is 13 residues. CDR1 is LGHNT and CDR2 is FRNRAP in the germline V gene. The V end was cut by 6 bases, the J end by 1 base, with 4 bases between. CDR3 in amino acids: CASGPSGANVLTF. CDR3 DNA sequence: TGTGCTAGTGGACCGTCTGGGGCCAACGTCCTGACTTTC.

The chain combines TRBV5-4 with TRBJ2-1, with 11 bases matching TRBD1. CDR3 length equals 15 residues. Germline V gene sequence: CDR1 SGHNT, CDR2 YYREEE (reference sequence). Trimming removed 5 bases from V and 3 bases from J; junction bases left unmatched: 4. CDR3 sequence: CASSWGQGGYNEQFF. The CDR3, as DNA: TGTGCCAGCAGTTGGGGACAGGGGGGCTACAATGAGCAGTTCTTC. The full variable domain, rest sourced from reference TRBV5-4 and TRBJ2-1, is ETGVTQSPTHLIKTRGQQVTLRCSSQSGHNTVSWYQQALGQGPQFIFQYYREEENGRGNFPPRFSGLQFPNYSSELNVNALELDDSALYLCASSWGQGGYNEQFFGPGTRLTVL.

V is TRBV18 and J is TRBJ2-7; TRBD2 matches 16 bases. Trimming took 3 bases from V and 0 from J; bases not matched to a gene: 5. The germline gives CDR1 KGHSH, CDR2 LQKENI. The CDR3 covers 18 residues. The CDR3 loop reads CASSPGTSGRGPSYEQYF. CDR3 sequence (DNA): TGTGCCAGCTCACCCGGGACTAGCGGGAGGGGACCCTCCTACGAGCAGTACTTC.

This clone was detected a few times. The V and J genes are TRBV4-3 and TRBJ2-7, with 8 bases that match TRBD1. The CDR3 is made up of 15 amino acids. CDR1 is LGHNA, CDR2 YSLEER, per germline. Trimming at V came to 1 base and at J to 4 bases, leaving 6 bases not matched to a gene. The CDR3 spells CASSQGVQGAYEQYF. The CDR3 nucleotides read TGCGCCAGCAGCCAAGGAGTTCAGGGGGCTTACGAGCAGTACTTC.

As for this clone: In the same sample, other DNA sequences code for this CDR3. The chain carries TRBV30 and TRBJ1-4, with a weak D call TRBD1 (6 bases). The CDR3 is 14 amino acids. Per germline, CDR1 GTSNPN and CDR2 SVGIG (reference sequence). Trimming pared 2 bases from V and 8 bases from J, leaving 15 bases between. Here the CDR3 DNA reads TGTGCCTGGAGTCCGGACAGCGGAGGCGAAAAACTGTTTTTT. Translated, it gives CAWSPDSGGEKLFF. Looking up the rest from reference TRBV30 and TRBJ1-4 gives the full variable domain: SQTIHQWPATLVQPVGSPLSLECTVEGTSNPNLYWYRQAAGRGLQLLFYSVGIGQISSEVPQNLSASRPQDRQFILSSKKLLLSDSGFYLCAWSPDSGGEKLFFGSGTQLSVL.

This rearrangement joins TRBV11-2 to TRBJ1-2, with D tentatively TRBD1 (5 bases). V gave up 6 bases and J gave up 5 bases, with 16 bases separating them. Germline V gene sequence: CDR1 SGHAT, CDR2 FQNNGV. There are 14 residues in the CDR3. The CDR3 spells CASRPISGRYGYTF. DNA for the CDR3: TGTGCCAGCAGACCAATCTCGGGGCGATATGGCTACACCTTC.